A selection of T cell receptor beta chains follows, all from one sample in a study of CD8+ T cells in alopecia areata. Generated by immunoSEQ multiplex PCR, the TCRdb table keeps only in-frame clones and is missing some. The repertoire has roughly 60,000 clones, about 40% of them found once; the top ten carry just over 50%. Sequenced input: NKG2D-low CD8+ T cells sorted from blood. The origin of the receptors is a human donor with alopecia areata. The CDR3 runs from the conserved cysteine through the conserved F or W. D genes are given only for firm matches. Clone sizes are given selectively: once, few, many, or a class where the clone is expanded.

>-|TRBV9|-|TRBJ1-5
TGTGCCAGCAGCGTAGACTTGGGAAATCAGCCCCAGCATTTT
CASSVDLGNQPQHF
>-|TRBV4-3|-|TRBJ2-1
TGCGCCAGCAGCCAAGACGGAAGCTCCTACAATGAGCAGTTCTTC
CASSQDGSSYNEQFF
>TRBD2|TRBV13|-|TRBJ2-7
TGTGCCAGCAGATCACGGGACTACTCCTACGAGCAGTACTTC
CASRSRDYSYEQYF
>-|TRBV10-3|few|TRBJ2-3
TGTGCCATCAGTGACGGACTAACAGATACGCAGTATTTT
CAISDGLTDTQYF
>-|TRBV30|-|TRBJ2-1
TGTGCCTGGAGGGCCACAGGGTACAATGAGCAGTTCTTC
CAWRATGYNEQFF
>-|TRBV7-9|-|TRBJ1-1
TGTGCCAGCAGCTTAGTACGAGGGTTCTCCACTGAAGCTTTCTTT
CASSLVRGFSTEAFF
>-|TRBV23-1|few|TRBJ2-3
TGCGCCAGCAGTCAATCGTTCCCTGGGGGGGATACGCAGTATTTT
CASSQSFPGGDTQYF
>-|TRBV29-1|few|TRBJ2-2
TGCAGCGTTGAGAACAGGGCTCGCACCGGGGAGCTGTTTTTT
CSVENRARTGELFF
>-|TRBV7-9|few|TRBJ2-5
TGTGCCAGCATCCCGACTACCCTCACAGAGACCCAGTACTTC
CASIPTTLTETQYF
>-|TRBV19|few|TRBJ2-1
TGTGCCAGTAGTATAAACCTCGCGGTTGGCTACAATGAGCAGTTCTTC
CASSINLAVGYNEQFF
>-|TRBV27|-|TRBJ1-2
TGTGCCAGCAGTTTAAGGTCCCGGGCAGGCGCTAACTATGGCTACACCTTC
CASSLRSRAGANYGYTF
>-|TRBV5-6|-|TRBJ2-5
TGTGCCAGCAGCTTCGGGTATCAAGAGACCCAGTACTTC
CASSFGYQETQYF
>-|TRBV7-9|-|TRBJ2-7
TGTGCCAGCAGCTTAGATGGTTTGCCTGGCGGGGAGTCCTACGAGCAGTACTTC
CASSLDGLPGGESYEQYF
>TRBD2|TRBV5-1|-|TRBJ2-1
TGCGCCAGCAGCTTGGCAGCGGGAGGGGTCAATGAGCAGTTCTTC
CASSLAAGGVNEQFF
>TRBD2|TRBV7-3|once|TRBJ2-3
TGTGCCAGCAGCCCAAGCGGGGGGGCCTCAGATACGCAGTATTTT
CASSPSGGASDTQYF
>-|TRBV7-9|-|TRBJ1-5
TGTGCCAGCAGCGTAACAGGTCACAATCAGCCCCAGCATTTT
CASSVTGHNQPQHF
>-|TRBV5-1|once|TRBJ2-1
TGCGCCACTGGTCCGTTTGGAGAGGGTGAGCAGTTCTTC
CATGPFGEGEQFF
>-|TRBV5-4|-|TRBJ2-7
TGTGCCAGCAGCTCGGGTGGAGCCTACGAGCAGTACTTC
CASSSGGAYEQYF
>TRBD1|TRBV29-1|-|TRBJ1-2
TGCAGCGTTGAACCACAGGGGAGTTTCTATGGCTACACCTTC
CSVEPQGSFYGYTF